A single sample is the source of the 15 T cell receptor beta chains below, sequenced in a study of blood T cell repertoires in COVID-19. This table comes from immunoSEQ multiplex PCR, and its TCRdb copy is limited to in-frame clones, with some not included. The sample holds fewer than 250,000 clones, around 86% seen once. Sequencing was done on a sample of PBMCs or T cells enriched from blood (not recorded which). All receptors derive from a woman aged 40 to 49 in a cohort exposed to, infected with or recovered from COVID-19 (not recorded which).

The gene calls are TRBV11-3 and TRBJ2-5, with 9 bases fitting TRBD2. The trim removed 3 bases at V and 2 bases at J, leaving 7 bases unmatched. The CDR3 is 16 amino acids. Germline assignment: CDR1 SGHNT and CDR2 YENEEA. The chain's CDR3 is CASSFGPSGEQETQYF. The CDR3 DNA reads as TGTGCCAGCAGCTTCGGTCCTAGCGGGGAACAAGAGACCCAGTACTTC.

The chain employs TRBV27 and TRBJ2-1; 11 nucleotides line up with TRBD2. V shed 5 bases, J shed 7 bases, and the junction held 16 bases outside the gene matches. CDR1 and CDR2 (germline): MNHEY, SMNVEV (reference sequence). The CDR3 length is 18 residues. CDR3 protein: CASSPTGVSGRGINEQFF. The CDR3 DNA sequence: TGTGCCAGCAGTCCCACGGGGGTTAGCGGGAGGGGGATAAATGAGCAGTTCTTC.

The chain carries TRBV24-1 and TRBJ1-2; 9 positions match TRBD1. The germline gives CDR1 KGHDR, CDR2 SFDVKD. Unmatched junction bases numbered 5, after V lost 5 bases and J lost 8 bases. The CDR3 totals 13 residues. The CDR3 nucleotides read TGTGCCACCAGTGGCAGACAGGGGGAAGGCTACACCTTC. Encoded protein: CATSGRQGEGYTF.

This chain connects TRBV7-2 to TRBJ2-5; TRBD2 might be the D (5 bases). Per the germline V gene, CDR1 is SGHTA and CDR2 is FQGNSA. Trimming took off 1 base at V and 4 bases at J, with 7 bases between the two ends. The CDR3 is made up of 13 amino acids. Here the CDR3 reads CASSLVGRETQYF. The CDR3 coding sequence is TGTGCCAGCAGCTTAGTGGGGAGAGAGACCCAGTACTTC.

This clone appeared once. The gene calls are TRBV7-9 and TRBJ1-2; tentatively, D is TRBD1 (5 bases). V shed 5 bases and J shed 5 bases, with 18 bases lying between them. The germline CDR1 and CDR2 sequences are SEHNR and FQNEAQ (reference sequence). The CDR3 length is 15 residues. The CDR3 DNA is TGTGCCAGCAGCCCCCTTGACCACGGGGGATATGGCTACACCTTC. Its protein product is CASSPLDHGGYGYTF.

The chain is built from TRBV7-8 and TRBJ2-1, with 9 nucleotides matching TRBD1. The CDR3 totals 14 residues. Looked up from germline, CDR1 is SGHVS and CDR2 is FQNEAQ. J gave up 4 bases and V 7 bases, and 5 bases lay outside the gene matches. The CDR3 reads CASMWTGDYNEQFF. CDR3 nucleotide sequence: TGTGCCAGCATGTGGACAGGGGATTACAATGAGCAGTTCTTC. Full variable domain (outside the CDR3, taken from reference TRBV7-8 and TRBJ2-1): GAGVSQSPRYKVAKRGQDVALRCDPISGHVSLFWYQQALGQGPEFLTYFQNEAQLDKSGLPSDRFFAERPEGSVSTLKIQRTQQEDSAVYLCASMWTGDYNEQFFGPGTRLTVL.

This chain links TRBV4-1 with TRBJ1-6; 10 positions agree with TRBD1. CDR1 is MGHRA and CDR2 is YSYEKL in the germline V gene. V lost 4 bases, J lost 9 bases, and 12 bases stayed unmatched. CDR3 length: 17 amino acids. The CDR3 sequence is CASSLKGGTGVSSPLHF. The CDR3 region has the DNA TGCGCCAGCAGCCTCAAAGGCGGGACAGGGGTTAGTTCACCCCTCCACTTT.

The gene calls are TRBV5-1 and TRBJ1-6; no clear D. With 0 bases removed from V and 8 bases from J, the gap between germline ends came to 18 bases. CDR1 and CDR2 from the germline V gene are SGHRS and YFSETQ. The CDR3 consists of 17 residues. CDR3 sequence reads: CASSLVSTGWKDSPLHF. CDR3 sequence (DNA): TGCGCCAGCAGCTTGGTCTCGACGGGATGGAAGGATTCACCCCTCCACTTT.

The gene calls are TRBV13 and TRBJ1-2; D is possibly TRBD1 (5 bases). The CDR3 extends over 18 amino acids. Trimming cost V 0 bases and J 0 bases, with 17 bases left between them. The V gene's germline CDR1 is PRHDT and CDR2 FYEKMQ (reference sequence). The CDR3 sequence: CASSLGVGASAPNYGYTF. The CDR3 nucleotides read TGTGCCAGCAGCTTAGGCGTTGGGGCCTCGGCCCCTAACTATGGCTACACCTTC. Full variable domain (missing parts from reference TRBV13 and TRBJ1-2): AAGVIQSPRHLIKEKRETATLKCYPIPRHDTVYWYQQGPGQDPQFLISFYEKMQSDKGSIPDRFSAQQFSDYHSELNMSSLELGDSALYFCASSLGVGASAPNYGYTFGSGTRLTVV.

The chain joins TRBV27 to TRBJ1-1; D gene ambiguous. Per the germline V gene, CDR1 is MNHEY and CDR2 is SMNVEV (reference sequence). Trimming left V 7 bases short and J 2 bases short, with 14 bases between. The length of the CDR3 is 14 residues. The DNA of the CDR3 is TGTGCCAGCAACGTTGCTGCGGCTAACACTGAAGCTTTCTTT. It codes for CASNVAAANTEAFF.

This chain joins TRBV6-4 and TRBJ2-2, with 13 nucleotides matching TRBD2. The trim removed 7 bases at V and 7 bases at J, leaving 6 bases unmatched. This CDR3 contains 15 residues. Germline-derived CDR1 and CDR2 are MRHNA and SNTAGT. CDR3 sequence (DNA): TGTGCCAGCAAAGGACTAGCGGGAGACGGCGGGGAGCTGTTTTTT. Protein product: CASKGLAGDGGELFF.

The chain recombines TRBV27 with TRBJ1-5, with a tentative D call TRBD1 (5 bases). CDR3 size: 15 residues. Germline V gene sequence: CDR1 MNHEY, CDR2 SMNVEV (reference sequence). V was trimmed by 5 bases and J by 7 bases, leaving 18 bases between them. CDR3 sequence (DNA): TGTGCCAGCAGTGCCGGGACCGCGGGGTGGCAGCCCCAGCATTTT. Translation gives CASSAGTAGWQPQHF.

This sequence joins TRBV4-3 and TRBJ2-3; D is ambiguous. The CDR3 contains 16 residues. Trimming cost V 0 bases and J 0 bases, with 10 bases left between them. In germline, CDR1 is LGHNA, CDR2 YSLEER. For the CDR3, the DNA is TGCGCCAGCAGCCAAGAGGTAGCTGTAAGCACAGATACGCAGTATTTT. Translating gives CASSQEVAVSTDTQYF.

At least ten counts were recorded for this clone. The gene calls are TRBV6-1 and TRBJ1-3; 9 bases agree with TRBD1. V shed 1 base and J 4 bases; nucleotides not matched to a gene: 2. The germline gives CDR1 MNHNS, CDR2 SASEGT. The CDR3 loop spans 15 amino acids. The CDR3 loop is CASSEEGTGGNTIYF. The CDR3, as DNA: TGTGCCAGCAGTGAAGAGGGGACAGGGGGAAACACCATATATTTT.

J is TRBJ1-5 and V is TRBV27, with D unresolved. Germline values: CDR1 MNHEY, CDR2 SMNVEV (reference sequence). This CDR3 is 15 amino acids long. The V gene lost 4 bases and the J gene lost 6 bases, with 16 bases spanning the gap. The DNA of the CDR3 is TGTGCCAGCAGTTCAACTTGGGTCCCGGGTCAGCCCCAGCATTTT. This sequence encodes CASSSTWVPGQPQHF.